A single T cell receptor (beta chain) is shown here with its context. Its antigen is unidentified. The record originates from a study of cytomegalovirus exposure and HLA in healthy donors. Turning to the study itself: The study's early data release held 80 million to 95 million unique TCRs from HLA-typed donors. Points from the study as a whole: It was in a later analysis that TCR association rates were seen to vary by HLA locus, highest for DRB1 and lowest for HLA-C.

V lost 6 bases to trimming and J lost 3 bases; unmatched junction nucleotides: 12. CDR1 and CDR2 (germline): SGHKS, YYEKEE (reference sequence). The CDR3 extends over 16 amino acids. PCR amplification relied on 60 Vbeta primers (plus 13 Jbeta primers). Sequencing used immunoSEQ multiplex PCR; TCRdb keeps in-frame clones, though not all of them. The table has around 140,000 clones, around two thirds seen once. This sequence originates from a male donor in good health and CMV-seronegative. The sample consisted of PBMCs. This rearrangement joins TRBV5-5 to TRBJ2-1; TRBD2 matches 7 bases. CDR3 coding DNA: TGTGCCAGCATCCTCTATACCGGGACTAACTACAATGAGCAGTTCTTC. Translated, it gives CASILYTGTNYNEQFF. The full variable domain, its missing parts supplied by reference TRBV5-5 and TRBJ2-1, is DAGVTQSPTHLIKTRGQQVTLRCSPISGHKSVSWYQQVLGQGPQFIFQYYEKEERGRGNFPDRFSARQFPNYSSELNVNALLLGDSALYLCASILYTGTNYNEQFFGPGTRLTVL.